This is a list of T cell receptor beta chains from one sample in a study of blood T cells in healthy people across ages. TCRdb used MiXCR to reprocess the 5' RACE reads, holding one entry per CDR3 protein. The data show about 1.6 million distinct CDR3 sequences, about 31% seen once. Input material: blood. Receptors were obtained from a woman aged 25 to 39 in good health. Each CDR3 is given with its conserved first and last residue. Fields, in order: clone size, J gene, V gene, D gene, CDR3 protein, CDR3 DNA. A D gene is named only where the DNA matches it firmly. The size entry is marked missing in some rows and otherwise reads once, few, many or a size class.

>NA|TRBJ2-7|TRBV30|NA
CAWKQSQGGQYF
TGTGCCTGGAAACAGAGTCAAGGGGGGCAGTACTTC
>few|TRBJ2-5|TRBV20-1|TRBD2
CSAKTSDGTQYF
TGCAGTGCCAAGACTAGCGATGGGACCCAGTACTTC
>few|TRBJ2-7|TRBV7-8|NA
CASSLLWNRYEQYF
TGTGCCAGCAGCCTACTATGGAACAGATACGAGCAGTACTTC
>NA|TRBJ2-5|TRBV9|NA
CASNLEGGAQETQYF
TGTGCCAGCAACCTAGAAGGCGGGGCACAAGAGACCCAGTACTTC
>NA|TRBJ2-7|TRBV7-6|NA
CASSSELGDHYEQYF
TGTGCCAGCAGCTCCGAGCTGGGAGATCATTACGAGCAGTACTTC
>few|TRBJ1-2|TRBV7-2|TRBD1
CASSPGQDHGYTF
TGTGCCAGCAGCCCGGGACAGGATCATGGCTACACCTTC
>NA|TRBJ2-1|TRBV20-1|TRBD2
CSAGGTSGRLEQFF
TGCAGTGCTGGAGGGACTAGCGGGAGATTGGAGCAGTTCTTC
>few|TRBJ2-7|TRBV20-1|TRBD1
CSARRNQGDGEQYF
TGCAGTGCTAGACGTAACCAGGGGGATGGCGAGCAGTACTTC
>NA|TRBJ1-5|TRBV6-1|TRBD1
CASSEAGGIQPQHF
TGTGCCAGCAGTGAGGCAGGGGGAATTCAGCCCCAGCATTTT
>few|TRBJ2-7|TRBV30|TRBD1
CAWRVQGENYEQYF
TGTGCCTGGAGGGTCCAGGGGGAAAACTACGAGCAGTACTTC
>NA|TRBJ1-4|TRBV27|NA
CATRGTQNEKLFF
TGTGCCACCCGTGGGACCCAAAATGAAAAACTGTTTTTT
>NA|TRBJ1-6|TRBV7-9|NA
CASSLVAANSPLHF
TGTGCCAGCAGCCTCGTCGCGGCTAATTCACCCCTCCACTTT
>few|TRBJ2-3|TRBV13|NA
CASSFGLLGSTDTQYF
TGTGCCAGCAGCTTCGGTCTACTGGGTAGCACAGATACGCAGTATTTT
>few|TRBJ2-1|TRBV28|NA
CASRIDSYNEQFF
TGTGCCAGCAGGATAGACAGCTACAATGAGCAGTTCTTC
>many|TRBJ2-7|TRBV12-3/TRBV12-4|NA
CASSFGAKYEQYF
TGTGCCAGCAGTTTCGGGGCCAAGTACGAGCAGTACTTC
>few|TRBJ2-1|TRBV20-1|TRBD2
CSARAGWGTSGDNNEQFF
TGCAGTGCTAGAGCTGGCTGGGGGACTAGCGGGGACAACAATGAGCAGTTCTTC
>few|TRBJ1-1|TRBV7-6|TRBD1
CASSPRDSNTEAFF
TGTGCCAGCAGCCCCCGGGACAGTAACACTGAAGCTTTCTTT
>NA|TRBJ2-7|TRBV11-3|NA
CASSLARGVGEQYF
TGTGCCAGCAGCTTAGCCAGGGGCGTGGGCGAGCAGTACTTC
>NA|TRBJ2-2|TRBV20-1|TRBD1
CGARVRGQENTGELFF
TGCGGTGCTAGAGTAAGAGGACAGGAGAACACCGGGGAGCTGTTTTTT
>NA|TRBJ2-3|TRBV28|NA
CASSFSAEGTDTQYF
TGTGCCAGCAGTTTCTCAGCGGAAGGCACAGATACGCAGTATTTT
>few|TRBJ2-5|TRBV5-1|NA
CASSTNPGRTQETQYF
TGCGCCAGCAGCACCAATCCGGGACGAACGCAAGAGACCCAGTACTTC
>few|TRBJ1-2|TRBV5-4|TRBD1
CASSWTGGHGYTF
TGTGCCAGCAGCTGGACAGGGGGCCATGGCTACACCTTC
>few|TRBJ1-2|TRBV7-6|NA
CASSPEGGVNGYTF
TGTGCCAGCAGCCCCGAAGGGGGAGTGAATGGCTACACCTTC
>NA|TRBJ1-5|TRBV5-6|NA
CASSSSRDQNQPQHF
TGTGCCAGCAGCTCCAGCCGGGACCAAAATCAGCCCCAGCATTTT
>NA|TRBJ2-7|TRBV7-2|NA
CASSVTDSTEQYF
TGTGCCAGCAGCGTGACAGATTCAACCGAGCAGTACTTC
>many|TRBJ2-1|TRBV6-6|TRBD1
CASNKGQGAYNEQFF
TGTGCCAGCAATAAGGGACAGGGGGCTTACAATGAGCAGTTCTTC
>NA|TRBJ1-4|TRBV5-1|NA
CASSPAGQGREKLFF
TGCGCCAGCAGCCCAGCCGGGCAGGGGAGAGAAAAACTGTTTTTT
>few|TRBJ2-1|TRBV20-1|TRBD2
CSAQIAGSSYNEQFF
TGCAGTGCTCAGATAGCGGGGAGCTCCTACAATGAGCAGTTCTTC
>NA|TRBJ1-5|TRBV25-1|NA
CASSELPTPSNQPQHF
TGTGCCAGCAGTGAATTACCAACTCCCAGCAATCAGCCCCAGCATTTT
>few|TRBJ1-4|TRBV6-5|NA
CASSHGRATNEKLFF
TGTGCCAGCAGCCATGGGAGGGCAACTAATGAAAAACTGTTTTTT
>NA|TRBJ1-1|TRBV28|NA
CASRPLNTEAFF
TGTGCCAGCAGGCCCCTGAACACTGAAGCTTTCTTT
>NA|TRBJ2-2|TRBV5-1|TRBD2
CASSLVAGDPPGELFF
TGCGCCAGCAGCTTGGTCGCGGGAGACCCCCCCGGGGAGCTGTTTTTT
>NA|TRBJ2-7|TRBV6-1|NA
CASNIATGYEQYF
TGTGCCAGCAATATAGCGACTGGCTACGAGCAGTACTTC
>few|TRBJ2-7|TRBV2|NA
CASKASYEQYF
TGTGCCAGCAAGGCCAGCTACGAGCAGTACTTC
>many|TRBJ2-1|TRBV27|NA
CASSLVGGGSPSYNEQFF
TGTGCCAGCAGTTTAGTAGGAGGTGGGTCCCCCTCCTACAATGAGCAGTTCTTC
>NA|TRBJ1-2|TRBV11-2|NA
CASSEGRQSNYGYTF
TGTGCCAGCAGCGAGGGACGGCAGTCTAACTATGGCTACACCTTC
>few|TRBJ2-5|TRBV3-1|NA
CASSQDLGERQETQYF
TGTGCCAGCAGCCAAGATTTGGGGGAACGCCAAGAGACCCAGTACTTC
>NA|TRBJ2-1|TRBV3-1|TRBD2
CASRAQWASGGGNEQFF
TGTGCCAGCAGAGCTCAATGGGCTAGCGGGGGGGGCAATGAGCAGTTCTTC
>NA|TRBJ2-5|TRBV7-8|NA
CASSLGNGAGETQYF
TGTGCCAGCAGCTTAGGGAATGGCGCTGGAGAGACCCAGTACTTC
>few|TRBJ1-4|TRBV20-1|NA
CSARVLEGRGEKLFF
TGCAGTGCTAGGGTCCTCGAGGGGCGAGGTGAAAAACTGTTTTTT
>few|TRBJ1-1|TRBV29-1|TRBD1
CSAQGQQNTEAFF
TGCAGCGCACAGGGACAGCAGAACACTGAAGCTTTCTTT
>NA|TRBJ1-1|TRBV20-1|TRBD1
CSSASPWTGGRNTEAFF
TGCAGCAGTGCTAGCCCCTGGACAGGGGGCAGGAACACTGAAGCTTTCTTT
>few|TRBJ1-5|TRBV19|NA
CASSGGQPQHF
TGTGCCAGTAGTGGGGGTCAGCCCCAGCATTTT
>few|TRBJ2-7|TRBV6-5|NA
CASRADRRLVEQYF
TGTGCCAGCAGGGCAGACAGGAGACTGGTCGAGCAGTACTTC
>NA|TRBJ1-5|TRBV19|NA
CASKQGSGSNQPQHF
TGTGCCAGCAAGCAGGGTAGCGGGAGCAATCAGCCCCAGCATTTT
>NA|TRBJ2-2|TRBV29-1|NA
CSVEDPIGTAGKLFF
TGCAGCGTTGAAGACCCTATAGGGACCGCCGGGAAGCTGTTTTTT
>many|TRBJ2-3|TRBV10-3|TRBD1
CAISNRGDTDTQYF
TGTGCCATCAGCAACAGGGGGGACACAGATACGCAGTATTTT
>NA|TRBJ2-5|TRBV20-1|NA
CSALRGTQQETQYF
TGCAGTGCTCTTCGGGGGACACAACAAGAGACCCAGTACTTC
>NA|TRBJ2-7|TRBV6-1|NA
CASSEGFSEATSYEQYF
TGTGCCAGCAGTGAAGGTTTTAGCGAGGCGACCTCCTACGAGCAGTACTTC
>NA|TRBJ1-1|TRBV3-1|NA
CASSQDHGGTEAFF
TGTGCCAGCAGCCAAGATCACGGGGGCACTGAAGCTTTCTTT
>NA|TRBJ2-2|TRBV4-1|NA
CASSLHLTGELFF
TGCGCCAGCAGCCTCCACCTCACCGGGGAGCTGTTTTTT
>NA|TRBJ2-3|TRBV6-5|NA
CASSYQGEGDTQYF
TGTGCCAGCAGTTATCAGGGGGAGGGAGATACGCAGTATTTT
>few|TRBJ2-1|TRBV20-1|NA
CSAPELRDPLYNEQFF
TGCAGTGCTCCCGAACTCCGGGACCCCCTATACAATGAGCAGTTCTTC
>NA|TRBJ2-7|TRBV4-2|NA
CASSQDVRDHPYEQYF
TGTGCCAGCAGCCAAGATGTCAGGGACCACCCCTACGAGCAGTACTTC
>NA|TRBJ2-5|TRBV30|NA
CAWNPGDAGYQETQYF
TGTGCCTGGAACCCCGGGGACGCAGGGTACCAAGAGACCCAGTACTTC